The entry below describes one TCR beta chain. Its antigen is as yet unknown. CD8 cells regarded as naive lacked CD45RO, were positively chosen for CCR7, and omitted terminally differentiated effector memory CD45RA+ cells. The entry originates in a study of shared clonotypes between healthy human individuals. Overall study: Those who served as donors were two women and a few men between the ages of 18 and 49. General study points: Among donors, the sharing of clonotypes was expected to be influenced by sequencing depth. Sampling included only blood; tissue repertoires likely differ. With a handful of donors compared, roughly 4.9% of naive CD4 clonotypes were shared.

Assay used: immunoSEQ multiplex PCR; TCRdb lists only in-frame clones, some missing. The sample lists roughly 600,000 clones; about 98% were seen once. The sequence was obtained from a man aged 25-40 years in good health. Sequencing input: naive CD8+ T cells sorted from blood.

CDR3 DNA sequence: TGTGCCAGTAGTATAGGTCAGGGTTCCTACAATGAGCAGTTCTTC. Residues: CASSIGQGSYNEQFF. The V and J genes are TRBV19 and TRBJ2-1, with D possibly being TRBD1 (5 bases). V lost 1 base to trimming and J lost 1 base, with 8 bases between them. Germline V gives CDR1 LNHDA, CDR2 SQIVND (reference sequence). This CDR3 has 15 amino acids.